The sample holds many counts of the clone carrying this TCR beta chain. The antigen remains undetermined. The sample comes from a study of T cells in Graves' hyperthyroidism and ophthalmopathy. The wider study: Pretreatment peripheral blood was obtained at initial diagnosis. Findings of the study overall: Blood also showed most of the thyroid clonotypes that were expanded above 0.001.

The CDR3 extends over 14 amino acids. Per the germline V gene, CDR1 is LGHDT and CDR2 is YNNKEL (reference sequence). V lost 4 bases to trimming and J lost 7 bases, with 13 bases between them. TCR beta CDR3 sequences were amplified from RNA transcripts. Using the HTBI primer set, a first-round RT-PCR was run on the TCR CDR3. TCRdb reprocessed the multiplex PCR reads with MiXCR, giving one entry per CDR3 protein. In the table there are 340,000 or so distinct CDR3 sequences, 15% to 20% of which are singletons. Exclusion followed for patients with uncontrolled infection, other autoimmune disease, pregnancy or lactation.

This chain links TRBV3-1 with TRBJ2-2, with D tentatively TRBD2 (5 bases). This clonotype was obtained from a woman aged 45-65 years with Graves' hyperthyroidism. The sequenced sample was blood. CDR3 sequence reads: CASSLNLANGELFF. The CDR3 DNA is TGTGCCAGCAGCCTAAACCTAGCAAACGGGGAGCTGTTTTTT.